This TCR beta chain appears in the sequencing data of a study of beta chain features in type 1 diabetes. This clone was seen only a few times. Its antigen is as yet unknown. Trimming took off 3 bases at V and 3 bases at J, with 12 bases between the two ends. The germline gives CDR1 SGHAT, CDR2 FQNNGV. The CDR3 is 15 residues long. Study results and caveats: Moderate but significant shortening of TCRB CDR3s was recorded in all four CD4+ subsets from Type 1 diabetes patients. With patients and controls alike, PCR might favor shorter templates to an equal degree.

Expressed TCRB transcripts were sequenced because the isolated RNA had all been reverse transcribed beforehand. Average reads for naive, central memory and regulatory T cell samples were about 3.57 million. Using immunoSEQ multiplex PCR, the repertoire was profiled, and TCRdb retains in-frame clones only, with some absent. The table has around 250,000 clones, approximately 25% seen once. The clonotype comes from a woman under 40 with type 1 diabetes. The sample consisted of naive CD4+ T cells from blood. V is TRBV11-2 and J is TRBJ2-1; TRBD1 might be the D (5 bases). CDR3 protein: CASSFKGDSYNEQFF. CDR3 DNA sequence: TGTGCCAGCAGCTTTAAAGGGGATAGCTACAATGAGCAGTTCTTC. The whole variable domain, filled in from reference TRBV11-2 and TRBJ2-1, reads EAGVAQSPRYKIIEKRQSVAFWCNPISGHATLYWYQQILGQGPKLLIQFQNNGVVDDSQLPKDRFSAERLKGVDSTLKIQPAKLEDSAVYLCASSFKGDSYNEQFFGPGTRLTVL.